This TCR beta chain originates from a study of T cell responses to AZD1222 COVID-19 vaccine. Study results and limitations: The donor group comprised mostly white British people and more females; the analysis possibly underestimated clonal diversity. With two AZD1222 doses given, Spike-specific TCR breadth and depth both rose.

Clones were sequenced by immunoSEQ multiplex PCR, and TCRdb holds only the in-frame ones, with some missing. Among approximately 89,000 clones listed, around 84% were seen once. V lost 0 bases, J lost 3 bases, and 6 bases lay in between. CDR3 length equals 13 residues. Germline V gene lookup returns CDR1 SGHRS and CDR2 YFSETQ. The sample holds one count of this clone. The antigen remains unidentified. The sequence was collected from an adult who received the AZD1222 COVID-19 vaccine. The chain links TRBV5-1 to TRBJ1-1, with no clear D. Material: peripheral blood, obtained 28 days after the second AZD1222 dose. CDR3 loop: CASSLGRDTEAFF. The DNA for the CDR3 is TGCGCCAGCAGCTTGGGGCGGGACACTGAAGCTTTCTTT.